This T cell receptor (beta chain) stems from a study of monozygotic twins with inflammatory bowel disease. The germline V gene encodes CDR1 KGHSH and CDR2 LQKENI. The CDR3 totals 15 residues. From the 5' RACE reads, TCRdb lists one entry per CDR3 protein and no DNA. The sample includes around 140,000 distinct CDR3 sequences. The receptor's source is a human donor with ulcerative colitis or Crohn's disease, or a healthy co-twin of an affected twin (not recorded which). Sequenced material: blood. The J gene is TRBJ2-1, the V gene TRBV18. The CDR3 loop is CASSTTGGSYNEQFF.